This passage covers 30 T cell receptor beta chains from one sample sequenced in a study of shared T cell receptors in the human thymus. Data came from immunoSEQ multiplex PCR; TCRdb stores just in-frame clones and leaves some out. The repertoire includes some 720,000 clones, 85% to 90% of them detected once, and around 0.0099% sits in the top ten. These data were also reused for a study on human thymus T cells.

Sequencing was performed on thymocytes. The source is a boy under two years old with a congenital heart defect.

The chain joins TRBV21-1 to TRBJ2-7; TRBD2 is the table's D call and was not checked against the DNA. TRBV21-1 is a known pseudogene. CDR3 length: 15 amino acids. The CDR3 DNA reads TGTGCCAGCAGCCCGTCCGGGTTCCCCCCCTACGAGCAGTACTTC. Its translation: CASSPSGFPPYEQYF.

The chain couples TRBV7-6 to TRBJ2-5; 9 bases agree with TRBD2. V shed 1 base, J shed 5 bases, and the junction held 8 bases outside the gene matches. Germline-derived CDR1 and CDR2 are SGHVS and FNYEAQ. There are 16 residues in the CDR3. DNA for the CDR3: TGTGCCAGCAGCTTAGTTAGAGCGGGAGGATGGGAGACCCAGTACTTC. It is translated as CASSLVRAGGWETQYF.

The chain has TRBV7-3 and TRBJ2-3; D perhaps matches TRBD1 (7 bases). The ends were cut back, 1 base at V and 3 bases at J, with 17 bases in the middle. Per the germline V gene, CDR1 is SGHTA and CDR2 is FQGTGA. The CDR3 totals 17 residues. The CDR3 bases are TGTGCCAGCAGCTTAAGGGGACAGCGGGTCTGGACAGATACGCAGTATTTT. This gives the protein CASSLRGQRVWTDTQYF.

The chain recombines TRBV25-1 with TRBJ2-1, with D unresolved. Trimming cost V 3 bases and J 6 bases, with 6 bases left between them. This CDR3 spans 12 amino acids. The germline V gene has CDR1 MGHDK and CDR2 SYGVNS. CDR3 region: CASSDGGNEQFF. The CDR3 DNA sequence: TGTGCCAGCAGTGACGGTGGCAATGAGCAGTTCTTC. Full variable domain (missing parts from reference TRBV25-1 and TRBJ2-1): EADIYQTPRYLVIGTGKKITLECSQTMGHDKMYWYQQDPGMELHLIHYSYGVNSTEKGDLSSESTVSRIRTEHFPLTLESARPSHTSQYLCASSDGGNEQFFGPGTRLTVL.

This clone has a handful of counts. V and J are TRBV4-3 and TRBJ1-1; tentatively, D is TRBD1 (6 bases). Germline CDR1 and CDR2: LGHNA and YSLEER. This CDR3 contains 16 residues. Trimming stripped 1 base from V and 1 base from J, with 13 bases between. The chain's CDR3 is CASSQGRSRGNTEAFF. In DNA form, the CDR3 reads TGCGCCAGCAGCCAAGGAAGAAGCAGGGGGAACACTGAAGCTTTCTTT.

V and J are TRBV7-9 and TRBJ2-1; 13 bases match TRBD2. With V trimmed by 5 bases and J by 8 bases, 12 bases remained unmatched. The CDR3 loop spans 17 amino acids. Germline CDR1 reads SEHNR; CDR2 reads FQNEAQ (reference sequence). CDR3 nucleotide sequence: TGTGCCAGCAGCCACCTCACCGGGACTAGCGGGATTCATGAGCAGTTCTTC. This gives the protein CASSHLTGTSGIHEQFF.

V and J are TRBV4-2 and TRBJ2-7; 11 nucleotides line up with TRBD2. The CDR3 has 19 residues. Germline assignment: CDR1 LGHNA and CDR2 YNFKEQ. V dropped 2 bases and J dropped 6; count of bases not matched to a gene: 18. CDR3 nucleotides: TGTGCCAGCAGCCAATGGCGAGGGATAGCGGGAGGGCCTCCCGCCGAGCAGTACTTC. Its translation: CASSQWRGIAGGPPAEQYF.

The table lists this clone with a count of one. The chain uses TRBV28 and TRBJ1-4, with D uncertain. Germline V lookup: CDR1 MDHEN, CDR2 SYDVKM. This CDR3 spans 13 amino acids. Trimming left V 3 bases short and J 7 bases short, with 9 bases between. CDR3 in DNA: TGTGCCAGCAGTTTTCGACGGGTTGAAAAACTGTTTTTT. Translation: CASSFRRVEKLFF.

The rearrangement uses TRBV27 and TRBJ2-5; D gene ambiguous. Per germline, CDR1 MNHEY and CDR2 SMNVEV (reference sequence). The CDR3 runs to 13 residues. V lost 3 bases and J 4 bases, leaving 9 bases between the germline ends. In nucleotides, the CDR3 is TGTGCCAGCAGTTTGACAATACGAGAGACCCAGTACTTC. This translates into CASSLTIRETQYF.

This clone has a handful of counts. This rearrangement joins TRBV27 to TRBJ2-2, with D hard to call. V gave up 1 base and J gave up 4 bases, with 7 bases separating them. Germline CDR1 is MNHEY and CDR2 is SMNVEV (reference sequence). CDR3 size: 14 residues. Written as DNA, the CDR3 is TGTGCCAGCAGTTTATACAGATCCACCGGGGAGCTGTTTTTT. Translation: CASSLYRSTGELFF.

The genes are TRBV28 and TRBJ2-1; 9 bases are a match to TRBD2. This CDR3 comprises 19 residues. V gave up 6 bases and J gave up 7 bases; unmatched junction bases: 22. The germline CDR1 and CDR2 sequences are MDHEN and SYDVKM. The CDR3 DNA reads as TGTGCCAGCAGCACACTTAAATGGGGTAGCGGGAGATCGGAAAATGAGCAGTTCTTC. This codes for CASSTLKWGSGRSENEQFF.

The chain combines TRBV25-1 with TRBJ2-1; D possibly corresponds to TRBD2 (7 bases). The CDR3 spans 15 residues. Germline V gene lookup returns CDR1 MGHDK and CDR2 SYGVNS. V was pared by 5 bases and J by 9 bases, with 20 bases between. CDR3 nucleotide sequence: TGTGCCAGCAGTAGGGGGGAGGGGCGGTCGGTTGAGCAGTTCTTC. Its translation is CASSRGEGRSVEQFF. The full variable domain, rest sourced from reference TRBV25-1 and TRBJ2-1, is EADIYQTPRYLVIGTGKKITLECSQTMGHDKMYWYQQDPGMELHLIHYSYGVNSTEKGDLSSESTVSRIRTEHFPLTLESARPSHTSQYLCASSRGEGRSVEQFFGPGTRLTVL.

The rearrangement uses TRBV27 and TRBJ1-2, with 9 bases that match TRBD1. The V and J ends lost 3 bases and 6 bases, in that order; junction bases with no gene match: 5. The germline V gene encodes CDR1 MNHEY and CDR2 SMNVEV (reference sequence). CDR3 length equals 14 residues. The CDR3 loop reads CASSFGTGLDGYTF. CDR3 coding DNA: TGTGCCAGCAGTTTTGGGACAGGGCTGGATGGCTACACCTTC.

The J gene is TRBJ2-7, the V gene TRBV12-5; tentatively, D is TRBD1 (6 bases). This CDR3 has 17 residues. Germline values: CDR1 LGHNT, CDR2 FRNRAP. Trimming removed 5 bases at V and 1 base at J, with 21 bases between. CDR3 in amino acids: CASGLPRTDFTSYEQYF. The CDR3 DNA reads as TGTGCTAGTGGTCTTCCTCGGACAGATTTCACGTCCTACGAGCAGTACTTC.

This chain joins TRBV27 and TRBJ2-1, with 7 bases matching TRBD2. The V gene's germline CDR1 is MNHEY and CDR2 SMNVEV (reference sequence). With 5 bases clipped from V and 5 bases from J, the junction kept 9 bases outside the gene matches. The CDR3 covers 15 residues. CDR3 in DNA: TGTGCCAGCAGTCTAGAAAGGACTAGTGACAATGAGCAGTTCTTC. Translated, it gives CASSLERTSDNEQFF.

The gene calls are TRBV27 and TRBJ1-1; maybe TRBD1 (5 bases). Germline CDR1 MNHEY, CDR2 SMNVEV (reference sequence). V was clipped by 7 bases and J by 5 bases, with 14 bases between them. The CDR3 has 13 residues. This chain's CDR3 is CASTQGGGTEAFF. CDR3 DNA: TGTGCCAGCACCCAGGGCGGGGGGACTGAAGCTTTCTTT.

V and J are TRBV7-2 and TRBJ2-1; 8 positions match TRBD2. Germline V gene sequence: CDR1 SGHTA, CDR2 FQGNSA. The J segment lost 8 bases and the V segment lost 5 bases, leaving 5 bases of the junction unmatched. This CDR3 spans 13 amino acids. The CDR3 loop reads CASSRTSQDEQFF. CDR3 DNA: TGTGCCAGCAGCCGGACTAGCCAGGATGAGCAGTTCTTC.

V and J are TRBV7-9 and TRBJ2-6, with no clear D. Germline loops: CDR1 SEHNR, CDR2 FQNEAQ (reference sequence). Trimming cost V 5 bases and J 4 bases, with 12 bases left between them. This CDR3 is built from 15 residues. The CDR3 protein is CASSLQARGANVLTF. The CDR3 DNA follows: TGTGCCAGCAGCCTCCAGGCCAGGGGGGCCAACGTCCTGACTTTC.

The chain recombines TRBV27 with TRBJ2-1; 11 bases map to TRBD2. The junction had 2 bases not matched to a gene; V was cut back by 6 bases and J by 7 bases. The CDR3 has 13 amino acids. Per the germline V gene, CDR1 is MNHEY and CDR2 is SMNVEV (reference sequence). The CDR3 spells CASRRTSGNEQFF. The CDR3 nucleotides read TGTGCCAGCAGAAGGACTAGCGGGAATGAGCAGTTCTTC.

Regarding this clone: Other DNA variants within this sample encode the same CDR3. The chain recombines TRBV20-1 with TRBJ1-2; D may be TRBD1 (5 bases). Trimming pared 6 bases from V and 5 bases from J, leaving 10 bases between. The length of the CDR3 is 11 residues. Looked up from germline, CDR1 is DFQATT and CDR2 is SNEGSKA (reference sequence). This chain's CDR3 is CSAGAGYGYTF. CDR3 coding DNA: TGCAGTGCCGGGGCGGGGTATGGCTACACCTTC.

The count of this clone is one. The DNA for the CDR3 is TGCGCCAGCAGCCAAGCCTTCAGGGACTCGGGCGACGAGCAGTACTTC. Translating gives CASSQAFRDSGDEQYF. The gene calls are TRBV4-3 and TRBJ2-7; weak D call: TRBD2 (6 bases). CDR3 length: 16 residues. Germline loops: CDR1 LGHNA, CDR2 YSLEER. V was pared by 1 base and J by 5 bases, with 18 bases between.

The gene calls are TRBV6-1 and TRBJ1-5, with 7 bases that match TRBD1. Germline CDR1 is MNHNS and CDR2 is SASEGT. V lost 5 bases and J lost 0; bases outside the gene matches: 4. The CDR3 runs to 15 residues. CDR3 in amino acids: CASSWDSYSNQPQHF. The DNA of the CDR3 is TGTGCCAGCAGTTGGGACAGTTATAGCAATCAGCCCCAGCATTTT.

The genes are TRBV11-3 and TRBJ2-2; TRBD2 might be the D (7 bases). Germline CDR1 reads SGHNT; CDR2 reads YENEEA. V lost 1 base and J lost 4, with 13 bases in between. This CDR3 contains 16 residues. DNA of the CDR3: TGTGCCAGCAGCTTAGGCGGGGGCCCTAGCACCGGGGAGCTGTTTTTT. Translating it yields CASSLGGGPSTGELFF.

The V call is TRBV9, the J call TRBJ2-7; TRBD2 matches at 7 bases. This CDR3 spans 16 amino acids. From germline, CDR1 is SGDLS and CDR2 YYNGEE. V was clipped by 4 bases and J by 2 bases; unmatched bases: 12. The CDR3 DNA reads as TGTGCCAGCAGCCTCTCGGGGGGAGGGCCCCCCTACGAGCAGTACTTC. Protein sequence: CASSLSGGGPPYEQYF.

The rearrangement links TRBV19 to TRBJ2-1; D possibly corresponds to TRBD2 (7 bases). Germline CDR1 reads LNHDA; CDR2 reads SQIVND (reference sequence). The CDR3 covers 14 residues. The V end was cut by 7 bases, the J end by 6 bases, with 16 bases between. This CDR3 is CASTKRGHFNEQFF. DNA for the CDR3: TGTGCCAGTACGAAGCGGGGACACTTCAATGAGCAGTTCTTC. Combining the CDR3 with reference TRBV19 and TRBJ2-1 gives the whole variable domain DGGITQSPKYLFRKEGQNVTLSCEQNLNHDAMYWYRQDPGQGLRLIYYSQIVNDFQKGDIAEGYSVSREKKESFPLTVTSAQKNPTAFYLCASTKRGHFNEQFFGPGTRLTVL.

This clone was seen only once. The chain couples TRBV28 to TRBJ1-1; the match to TRBD1 covers 7 bases. Losses at the gene ends were 8 bases for V and 2 bases for J; bases not matched to a gene: 14. Looked up from germline, CDR1 is MDHEN and CDR2 is SYDVKM. CDR3 length equals 16 residues. CDR3 bases: TGTGCCAGCGGACACTACGGGACAGCCTTAAACACTGAAGCTTTCTTT. This codes for CASGHYGTALNTEAFF.

This clone was recorded once. This chain uses TRBV13 with TRBJ2-1; maybe TRBD1 (6 bases). This CDR3 has 18 amino acids. Germline-derived CDR1 and CDR2 are PRHDT and FYEKMQ (reference sequence). Trimming shortened V by 5 bases and J by 4 bases, and 24 bases separated the two germline ends. The CDR3 is CASSPARGSPNVYNEQFF. In DNA form, the CDR3 reads TGTGCCAGCAGCCCCGCGAGGGGGAGCCCCAACGTTTACAATGAGCAGTTCTTC.

This chain links TRBV18 with TRBJ2-7; 8 bases fit TRBD1. The J segment lost 2 bases and the V segment lost 6 bases, leaving 12 bases of the junction unmatched. This CDR3 comprises 16 residues. Germline V CDR1 and CDR2: KGHSH, LQKENI. The CDR3 DNA sequence: TGTGCCAGCTCCCAGAAATCCGGGACAGGAGCCTACGAGCAGTACTTC. It translates to CASSQKSGTGAYEQYF.

The chain employs TRBV19 and TRBJ1-2, with a possible D match to TRBD1 (5 bases). Germline V gives CDR1 LNHDA, CDR2 SQIVND (reference sequence). The CDR3 has 13 amino acids. V was shortened by 5 bases and J by 8 bases, with 15 bases between the two germline ends. CDR3 sequence: CASSPRQFRGYTF. As DNA, the CDR3 is TGTGCCAGTAGTCCCCGACAGTTCCGGGGCTACACCTTC.

The genes are TRBV29-1 and TRBJ2-7; 10 nucleotides match TRBD2. Germline CDR1 reads SQVTM; CDR2 reads ANQGSEA. The CDR3 runs 14 residues. The V gene end was trimmed by 8 bases and the J gene end by 2 bases; junction bases not matched to a gene: 9. CDR3 sequence (DNA): TGCAGCTTATGGGGGCTAGCGGGAGCCTACGAGCAGTACTTC. Translated, it gives CSLWGLAGAYEQYF.